These 11 T cell receptor beta chains share one sample of origin, sequenced in a study of cytomegalovirus exposure and HLA in healthy donors (TCRdb year 2017). The receptor library was made with the immunoSEQ multiplex PCR assay. For the multiplex PCR, a mixture combining 60 forward primers for TCR Vbeta segments and 13 reverse primers for TCR Jbeta segments was used. TCRdb limited this immuneACCESS table to in-frame rearrangements with V and J called. A share of clones is missing; checked studies link under half to unresolved V genes, and the rest is unexplained. The table for this sample shows 40,000 or so clones. Jointly, the top ten make up more than 3% of the sample. The sample comprised PBMCs. All receptors come from a woman in her twenties or thirties in good health and CMV-seropositive.

The chain employs TRBV10-3 and TRBJ2-1; 9 bases agree with TRBD2. Germline CDR1 and CDR2: ENHRY and SYGVKD. This CDR3 contains 12 residues. The junction had 1 base not matched to a gene; V was cut back by 5 bases and J by 8 bases. CDR3 sequence: CAISWTSDEQFF. CDR3 DNA: TGTGCCATCAGTTGGACTAGCGATGAGCAGTTCTTC.

V and J are TRBV30 and TRBJ2-1, with D possibly TRBD1 on 6 matching bases. Per germline, CDR1 GTSNPN and CDR2 SVGIG (reference sequence). This CDR3 has 13 residues. Deletions cut 0 bases from V and 13 bases from J, with 16 bases between. The CDR3 loop reads CAWSVHSRGEQFF. The DNA for the CDR3 is TGTGCCTGGAGTGTACACTCCAGGGGCGAACAGTTCTTC.

CDR3 sequence: CASSGRWAGAEARNIQYF. The DNA of the CDR3 is TGTGCCAGCAGCGGGCGATGGGCAGGGGCAGAGGCTAGGAACATTCAGTACTTC. The chain combines TRBV28 with TRBJ2-4, with D tentatively TRBD1 (6 bases). The length of the CDR3 is 18 residues. Germline CDR1 and CDR2: MDHEN and SYDVKM. V lost 6 bases and J lost 7, with 28 bases in between.

This rearrangement joins TRBV4-2 to TRBJ2-5; D is possibly TRBD2 (7 bases). Looked up from germline, CDR1 is LGHNA and CDR2 is YNFKEQ. V was pared by 1 base and J by 5 bases, with 11 bases between. CDR3 length: 14 amino acids. CDR3 nucleotides: TGTGCCAGCAGCCAAGGGGGGGGGCAGGAGACCCAGTACTTC. Translating it yields CASSQGGGQETQYF.

The chain employs TRBV7-9 and TRBJ2-1, with TRBD1 matching over 10 bases. J gave up 0 bases and V 5 bases, and 4 bases lay outside the gene matches. The CDR3 contains 16 residues. Germline V lookup: CDR1 SEHNR, CDR2 FQNEAQ (reference sequence). The CDR3 nucleotides are TGTGCCAGCAGCGGATGGACAGGGGGCTCCTACAATGAGCAGTTCTTC. Protein: CASSGWTGGSYNEQFF.

V usage is TRBV5-4 and J usage is TRBJ2-1; TRBD2 agrees at 9 bases. The CDR3 contains 15 residues. The J segment lost 3 bases and the V segment lost 4 bases, leaving 5 bases of the junction unmatched. Germline CDR1 reads SGHNT; CDR2 reads YYREEE (reference sequence). The CDR3 protein is CASSPAGGHYNEQFF. The CDR3 DNA follows: TGTGCCAGCAGCCCAGCGGGGGGACACTACAATGAGCAGTTCTTC.

This chain joins TRBV27 and TRBJ2-7, with D perhaps TRBD2 (5 bases). Trimming removed 6 bases from V and 2 bases from J, with 11 bases in between. CDR1 is MNHEY, CDR2 SMNVEV, per germline (reference sequence). The CDR3 consists of 13 residues. CDR3 sequence reads: CASRPGNAYEQYF. The CDR3 nucleotides read TGTGCCAGCAGGCCCGGGAACGCCTACGAGCAGTACTTC.

The V gene is TRBV14, the J gene TRBJ1-1; D unclear. The V and J ends lost 1 base and 5 bases respectively, with 5 bases between them. Germline lookup yields CDR1 SGHDN and CDR2 FVKESK. The CDR3 is 12 amino acids. In nucleotides, the CDR3 is TGTGCCAGCAGCCAAGTACGGACTGAAGCTTTCTTT. Protein: CASSQVRTEAFF.

The chain links TRBV30 to TRBJ1-2, with D possibly being TRBD1 (5 bases). V was cut by 6 bases and J by 1 base, with 9 bases left in between. The CDR3 covers 12 residues. CDR1 is GTSNPN, CDR2 SVGIG, per germline (reference sequence). The DNA for the CDR3 is TGTGCCTGTGCGGGGGGTAACTATGGCTACACCTTC. Its translation is CACAGGNYGYTF.

This chain links TRBV18 with TRBJ2-7, with D possibly matching TRBD1 (6 bases). Looked up from germline, CDR1 is KGHSH and CDR2 is LQKENI. The CDR3 covers 16 residues. V gave up 0 bases and J gave up 5 bases, with 17 bases separating them. CDR3 nucleotide sequence: TGTGCCAGCTCACCACCGGACAGCCCCGATTTCAACGAGCAGTACTTC. Its protein is CASSPPDSPDFNEQYF. Full variable domain (remainder filled in from reference TRBV18 and TRBJ2-7): NAGVMQNPRHLVRRRGQEARLRCSPMKGHSHVYWYRQLPEEGLKFMVYLQKENIIDESGMPKERFSAEFPKEGPSILRIQQVVRGDSAAYFCASSPPDSPDFNEQYFGPGTRLTVT.

The J gene is TRBJ2-2, the V gene TRBV19, with 10 positions matching TRBD2. V was pared by 3 bases and J by 4 bases, with 11 bases of the junction left unmatched. The length of the CDR3 is 18 residues. Germline V gene sequence: CDR1 LNHDA, CDR2 SQIVND (reference sequence). The CDR3 DNA reads as TGTGCCAGTAGTATTGGCCCCCTAGCGGGGGCCCTCACCGGGGAGCTGTTTTTT. This encodes CASSIGPLAGALTGELFF.